The 22 T cell receptor beta chains presented below share a single source sample, sequenced in a study of T cells after yellow fever vaccination. TCRdb fed the 5' RACE reads into MiXCR, producing one record per CDR3 protein. Of around 320,000 distinct CDR3 sequences listed, approximately 10% were seen once; the top ten hold about 3%. The sample in question was CD4+ T cells sorted from PBMCs, obtained 5 days after the yellow fever booster vaccination. The receptors were sampled from a young man who received the YFV17D yellow fever vaccine.

The chain uses TRBV12-3 or TRBV12-4 and TRBJ2-7; TRBD1 is a possible D gene (5 bases). Trimming removed 9 bases at V and 6 bases at J, with 18 bases between. The CDR3 is 13 residues long. The CDR3: CASAPAQGAEQYF. CDR3 coding DNA: TGTGCCAGTGCACCTGCCCAGGGCGCCGAGCAGTACTTC.

This clonotype was counted only a few times. This sequence joins TRBV6-5 and TRBJ2-1; the D gene is possibly TRBD1 (5 bases). Germline CDR1 MNHEY, CDR2 SVGAGI. The V end was cut by 3 bases, the J end by 7 bases, with 7 bases between. CDR3 size: 12 residues. The CDR3 loop reads CASSYTGNEQFF. CDR3 DNA: TGTGCCAGCAGTTATACAGGAAATGAGCAGTTCTTC.

The rearrangement uses TRBV11-2 and TRBJ1-1; D possibly corresponds to TRBD1 (5 bases). Trimming shortened V by 5 bases and J by 4 bases, and 14 bases separated the two germline ends. CDR3 length equals 14 residues. Germline V gene data show CDR1 as SGHAT and CDR2 as FQNNGV. In DNA, the CDR3 is TGTGCCAGCAGCCCTCTGGGACTCCTCACTGAAGCTTTCTTT. The encoded protein is CASSPLGLLTEAFF. Together with reference TRBV11-2 and TRBJ1-1, the CDR3 gives the full variable domain: EAGVAQSPRYKIIEKRQSVAFWCNPISGHATLYWYQQILGQGPKLLIQFQNNGVVDDSQLPKDRFSAERLKGVDSTLKIQPAKLEDSAVYLCASSPLGLLTEAFFGQGTRLTVV.

In this sample, this clonotype turned up a few times. This rearrangement joins TRBV30 to TRBJ2-3, with D possibly being TRBD1 (6 bases). Germline-derived CDR1 and CDR2 are GTSNPN and SVGIG (reference sequence). V was cut by 3 bases and J by 3 bases, with 16 bases left in between. The CDR3 contains 15 residues. CDR3 in DNA: TGTGCCTGGAGCCGAAAGGACAGACGAACAGATACGCAGTATTTT. The encoded protein is CAWSRKDRRTDTQYF.

This clonotype was seen repeatedly, ten times or more. The chain employs TRBV7-6 and TRBJ1-1; D not certain. This CDR3 is built from 13 residues. Germline CDR1 and CDR2: SGHVS and FNYEAQ. V was shortened by 4 bases and J by 0 bases, with 6 bases between the two germline ends. The CDR3 here is CASSSEMNTEAFF. DNA of the CDR3: TGTGCCAGCAGCTCCGAGATGAACACTGAAGCTTTCTTT.

This clonotype was observed a few times. This sequence joins TRBV9 and TRBJ2-3, with D tentatively TRBD2 (5 bases). Trimming cost V 0 bases and J 1 base, with 9 bases left between them. From germline, CDR1 is SGDLS and CDR2 YYNGEE. This CDR3 contains 15 residues. Here the CDR3 DNA reads TGTGCCAGCAGCGTAGCCCCCGGGGGCACAGATACGCAGTATTTT. Translating gives CASSVAPGGTDTQYF. Supplemented by reference TRBV9 and TRBJ2-3, the full variable domain reads DSGVTQTPKHLITATGQRVTLRCSPRSGDLSVYWYQQSLDQGLQFLIQYYNGEERAKGNILERFSAQQFPDLHSELNLSSLELGDSALYFCASSVAPGGTDTQYFGPGTRLTVL.

This clonotype was detected only a few times. The chain combines TRBV18 with TRBJ2-4, with D possibly being TRBD1 or TRBD2 (5 bases each). This CDR3 comprises 16 residues. Germline V lookup: CDR1 KGHSH, CDR2 LQKENI. V was trimmed by 3 bases and J by 3 bases, leaving 15 bases between them. Here the CDR3 reads CASSPVAAGGKNIQYF. CDR3 in DNA: TGTGCCAGCTCACCGGTGGCAGCTGGGGGCAAAAACATTCAGTACTTC.

The chain carries TRBV5-1 and TRBJ2-3, with 7 bases lining up with TRBD1. V lost 5 bases to trimming and J lost 4 bases; unmatched junction nucleotides: 10. CDR3 length: 15 amino acids. Germline loops: CDR1 SGHRS, CDR2 YFSETQ. CDR3 sequence: CASRGGLERSDTQYF. Written as DNA, the CDR3 is TGCGCCAGCAGAGGGGGCCTGGAGCGTTCAGATACGCAGTATTTT.

The rearrangement links TRBV5-4 to TRBJ2-3, with TRBD2 matching over 10 bases. V lost 1 base to trimming and J lost 0 bases; unmatched junction nucleotides: 2. The CDR3 is 16 amino acids. Germline assignment: CDR1 SGHNT and CDR2 YYREEE (reference sequence). CDR3 region: CASSLKRGGSTDTQYF. The CDR3 coding sequence is TGTGCCAGCAGCTTGAAGCGGGGGGGTAGCACAGATACGCAGTATTTT.

This clonotype has only a few counts. The chain carries TRBV12-3 or TRBV12-4 and TRBJ2-2; no firm D call. The V end was cut by 4 bases, the J end by 5 bases, with 11 bases between. CDR3 length: 14 amino acids. The CDR3 DNA follows: TGTGCCAGCAGTTCTTATGGAAGGACCGGGGAGCTGTTTTTT. As protein: CASSSYGRTGELFF.

This clonotype came up many times. This chain connects TRBV7-2 to TRBJ2-5; D possibly uses TRBD1 or TRBD2 (6 bases each). The V end was cut by 5 bases, the J end by 5 bases, with 12 bases between. The CDR3 length is 13 residues. Germline-derived CDR1 and CDR2 are SGHTA and FQGNSA. The CDR3 reads CASSGGRWETQYF. DNA of the CDR3: TGTGCCAGCAGCGGGGGGCGGTGGGAGACCCAGTACTTC.

This rearrangement joins TRBV19 to TRBJ2-2; no firm D call. The germline V gene has CDR1 LNHDA and CDR2 SQIVND (reference sequence). The CDR3 is 14 amino acids. Deletions cut 3 bases from V and 2 bases from J, with 7 bases between. CDR3 nucleotide sequence: TGTGCCAGTAGTATTTGGGGAAACACCGGGGAGCTGTTTTTT. Translation: CASSIWGNTGELFF. Full variable domain (rest looked up from reference TRBV19 and TRBJ2-2): DGGITQSPKYLFRKEGQNVTLSCEQNLNHDAMYWYRQDPGQGLRLIYYSQIVNDFQKGDIAEGYSVSREKKESFPLTVTSAQKNPTAFYLCASSIWGNTGELFFGEGSRLTVL.

A few counts support this clonotype. The CDR3 bases are TGTGCCAGCTCACCTAGCTGGGGCAGGGAATACGAGCAGTACTTC. Translation gives CASSPSWGREYEQYF. The chain has TRBV18 and TRBJ2-7; possible D gene TRBD1, 5 bases. Germline V gene lookup returns CDR1 KGHSH and CDR2 LQKENI. This CDR3 contains 15 residues. Trimming took 3 bases from V and 4 from J, leaving 16 bases between them.

This clonotype occurred a few times. The chain carries TRBV20-1 and TRBJ2-7; the D is unclear. Looked up from germline, CDR1 is DFQATT and CDR2 is SNEGSKA (reference sequence). The length of the CDR3 is 13 residues. V was shortened by 3 bases and J by 7 bases, with 16 bases between the two germline ends. The CDR3 protein is CSASKAPLGEQYF. The CDR3 nucleotides read TGCAGTGCTAGTAAGGCACCGTTAGGGGAGCAGTACTTC.

The genes are TRBV4-3 and TRBJ2-2, with 9 positions matching TRBD2. CDR1 is LGHNA and CDR2 is YSLEER in the germline V gene. With 5 bases clipped from V and 2 bases from J, the junction kept 12 bases outside the gene matches. The CDR3 totals 18 residues. This CDR3 reads CASSETVLAGYNTGELFF. The CDR3 region has the DNA TGCGCCAGCAGCGAAACGGTTCTAGCGGGGTACAACACCGGGGAGCTGTTTTTT.

This clonotype was detected a few times. The V gene is TRBV6-5, the J gene TRBJ2-1, with 7 bases fitting TRBD1. V lost 2 bases to trimming and J lost 3 bases; unmatched junction nucleotides: 1. Germline V gene data show CDR1 as MNHEY and CDR2 as SVGAGI. This CDR3 has 14 residues. CDR3 in amino acids: CASSYDRDYNEQFF. The CDR3 nucleotides read TGTGCCAGCAGTTACGACAGGGACTACAATGAGCAGTTCTTC.

V is TRBV14 and J is TRBJ2-5, with 10 positions matching TRBD2. With 4 bases clipped from V and 9 bases from J, the junction kept 11 bases outside the gene matches. Germline CDR1 SGHDN, CDR2 FVKESK. This CDR3 comprises 15 residues. CDR3 protein: CASSLLAGPSRAQYF. CDR3 DNA: TGTGCCAGCAGCCTACTAGCGGGGCCCTCCAGGGCCCAGTACTTC.

This chain connects TRBV5-1 to TRBJ2-2; D remains unclear. The germline V and J ends were trimmed by 0 bases and 4 bases, with 7 bases remaining between them. Germline assignment: CDR1 SGHRS and CDR2 YFSETQ. The CDR3 consists of 14 residues. The CDR3 reads CASSLEAVTGELFF. CDR3 bases: TGCGCCAGCAGCTTGGAGGCCGTCACCGGGGAGCTGTTTTTT.

The chain is built from TRBV6-1 and TRBJ1-4, with D unresolved. This CDR3 spans 13 amino acids. The germline V gene encodes CDR1 MNHNS and CDR2 SASEGT. V was clipped by 6 bases and J by 4 bases, with 9 bases between them. The chain's CDR3 is CASRPRVNEKLFF. CDR3 bases: TGTGCCAGCAGGCCCCGGGTTAATGAAAAACTGTTTTTT.

This clonotype has at least ten counts. This chain uses TRBV7-2 with TRBJ2-3, with TRBD2 matching over 8 bases. CDR3 length equals 16 residues. Germline V gene sequence: CDR1 SGHTA, CDR2 FQGNSA. V lost 5 bases, J lost 0 bases, and 7 bases stayed unmatched. The chain's CDR3 is CASSQTQRGSTDTQYF. CDR3 in DNA: TGTGCCAGCAGCCAAACCCAGCGGGGGAGCACAGATACGCAGTATTTT.

This clonotype was seen a handful of times. The rearrangement uses TRBV3-1 and TRBJ1-3; D uncertain. Germline V CDR1 and CDR2: LGHDT, YNNKEL (reference sequence). The CDR3 is 15 amino acids. Trimming removed 0 bases from V and 1 base from J, with 7 bases in between. Here the CDR3 reads CASSQDRASGNTIYF. CDR3 DNA sequence: TGTGCCAGCAGCCAAGATAGGGCGTCTGGAAACACCATATATTTT.

The CDR3 bases are TGTGCCAGCAGCCAAGATTGGGGACAGGGGACTGAAAAACTGTTTTTT. Its protein is CASSQDWGQGTEKLFF. The chain uses TRBV4-2 and TRBJ1-4, with 10 bases identical to TRBD1. J gave up 7 bases and V 0 bases, and 5 bases lay outside the gene matches. Germline-derived CDR1 and CDR2 are LGHNA and YNFKEQ. This CDR3 is 16 amino acids long.